Presented here are 29 T cell receptor beta chains from one specimen sequenced in a study of T cell responses to AZD1222 COVID-19 vaccine. The table came from immunoSEQ multiplex PCR; TCRdb's copy has only in-frame clones and leaves some out. The sample has tens of thousands of clones; roughly four fifths are singletons. The sequencing used peripheral blood, collected 28 days after the second AZD1222 dose. The receptors here all came from an adult who received the AZD1222 COVID-19 vaccine.

The CDR3 region is CASSATGSSYNEQFF. CDR3 bases: TGTGCCAGTAGCGCGACAGGGAGCTCCTACAATGAGCAGTTCTTC. This chain connects TRBV19 to TRBJ2-1; the match to TRBD1 covers 7 bases. There are 15 residues in the CDR3. With V trimmed by 6 bases and J by 0 bases, 5 bases remained unmatched. Germline V gene data show CDR1 as LNHDA and CDR2 as SQIVND (reference sequence).

This clone showed up just once. This rearrangement joins TRBV7-8 to TRBJ2-1; 10 bases line up with TRBD2. The CDR3 sequence is 12 residues long. Trimming took 5 bases from V and 10 from J; bases not matched to a gene: 2. Germline V lookup: CDR1 SGHVS, CDR2 FQNEAQ. The CDR3 bases are TGTGCCAGCAGCCAACTAGCGGGAGAGCAGTTCTTC. Residues: CASSQLAGEQFF.

This sequence joins TRBV3-1 (or the pseudogene TRBV3-2) and TRBJ2-1, with D tentatively TRBD2 (7 bases). Germline V gives CDR1 LGHDT, CDR2 YNNKEL (reference sequence). The CDR3 loop spans 20 amino acids. V lost 3 bases to trimming and J lost 0 bases, with 24 bases between them. The CDR3 nucleotides are TGTGCCAGCAGCCAGGAGGTGGGGGGGCTAGCGGAAAACTCCTACAATGAGCAGTTCTTC. Translating it yields CASSQEVGGLAENSYNEQFF.

The chain employs TRBV29-1 and TRBJ2-7; 12 bases are a match to TRBD1. The CDR3 has 16 residues. From germline, CDR1 is SQVTM and CDR2 ANQGSEA. V was pared by 4 bases and J by 5 bases, with 12 bases of the junction left unmatched. CDR3 DNA: TGCAGCGTTGGGGGAGTGAGGGACAGGGGGCTCCACGAGCAGTACTTC. Translated: CSVGGVRDRGLHEQYF.

This clone was observed once. The chain employs TRBV6-4 and TRBJ2-1; no clear D. This CDR3 is built from 14 residues. CDR1 is MRHNA and CDR2 is SNTAGT in the germline V gene. V was shortened by 2 bases and J by 5 bases, with 10 bases between the two germline ends. CDR3 sequence: CASSDRVPNNEQFF. DNA for the CDR3: TGTGCCAGCAGTGACCGCGTCCCGAACAATGAGCAGTTCTTC.

The V and J genes are TRBV7-2 and TRBJ1-1; D gene ambiguous. This CDR3 is built from 13 residues. Germline V gene data show CDR1 as SGHTA and CDR2 as FQGNSA. V was cut by 5 bases and J by 4 bases, with 11 bases left in between. CDR3 DNA sequence: TGTGCCAGCAGCCCATTTCCCGGCACTGAAGCTTTCTTT. The encoded protein is CASSPFPGTEAFF.

The chain joins TRBV5-1 to TRBJ2-3; no clear D gene. CDR3 length: 15 amino acids. Germline CDR1 and CDR2: SGHRS and YFSETQ. The V end was cut by 0 bases, the J end by 1 base, with 9 bases between. CDR3 bases: TGCGCCAGCAGCTTGGCGGTTTGGGGCACAGATACGCAGTATTTT. It encodes CASSLAVWGTDTQYF.

V is TRBV6-5 and J is TRBJ1-4; the D is unclear. V was trimmed by 6 bases and J by 0 bases, leaving 8 bases between them. The CDR3 covers 14 residues. Looked up from germline, CDR1 is MNHEY and CDR2 is SVGAGI. CDR3 sequence: CASSVVATNEKLFF. The CDR3 DNA reads TGTGCCAGCAGCGTCGTTGCAACTAATGAAAAACTGTTTTTT.

This clone was recorded a few times. The chain uses TRBV19 and TRBJ2-7; 8 bases fit TRBD1. The CDR3 runs to 11 residues. J was trimmed by 5 bases and V by 10 bases; bases with no gene match: 4. Germline CDR1 LNHDA, CDR2 SQIVND (reference sequence). The CDR3 coding sequence is TGTGCCACCCAGGGGGCTCACGAGCAGTACTTC. This codes for CATQGAHEQYF.

This clone was seen only a few times. The V call is TRBV6-6, the J call TRBJ2-3; D is possibly TRBD2 (6 bases). Germline V gives CDR1 MNHNY, CDR2 SVGAGI (reference sequence). Trimming took off 6 bases at V and 1 base at J, with 14 bases between the two ends. The CDR3 has 15 residues. CDR3 in DNA: TGTGCCAGCAGACCCGGGAGTAGGGGCACAGATACGCAGTATTTT. Protein: CASRPGSRGTDTQYF.

This chain's CDR3 is CASSSGLDNEQFF. CDR3 DNA: TGTGCCAGCAGCTCGGGACTAGACAATGAGCAGTTCTTC. This chain uses TRBV11-2 with TRBJ2-1; TRBD2 matches 8 bases. The germline V gene has CDR1 SGHAT and CDR2 FQNNGV. V was pared by 4 bases and J by 5 bases, with 1 base of the junction left unmatched. The CDR3 loop spans 13 amino acids.

J is TRBJ2-7 and V is TRBV5-4, with D tentatively TRBD1 or TRBD2 (6 bases each). CDR3 size: 14 residues. Trimming cost V 4 bases and J 3 bases, with 14 bases left between them. CDR1 and CDR2 from the germline V gene are SGHNT and YYREEE (reference sequence). As DNA, the CDR3 is TGTGCCAGCAGCACTACAGGGAGGTTCTACGAGCAGTACTTC. This codes for CASSTTGRFYEQYF. Supplemented by reference TRBV5-4 and TRBJ2-7, the full variable domain reads ETGVTQSPTHLIKTRGQQVTLRCSSQSGHNTVSWYQQALGQGPQFIFQYYREEENGRGNFPPRFSGLQFPNYSSELNVNALELDDSALYLCASSTTGRFYEQYFGPGTRLTVT.

The V and J genes are TRBV25-1 and TRBJ2-5; D remains ambiguous. The ends were cut back, 6 bases at V and 2 bases at J, with 10 bases in the middle. CDR1 is MGHDK, CDR2 SYGVNS, per germline. The CDR3 is 13 amino acids. CDR3 sequence reads: CASSTSPQETQYF. The CDR3 DNA follows: TGTGCCAGCAGCACCAGTCCACAAGAGACCCAGTACTTC.

The chain links TRBV6-5 to TRBJ2-7, with D perhaps TRBD1 or TRBD2 (5 bases each). Looked up from germline, CDR1 is MNHEY and CDR2 is SVGAGI. Trimming pared 6 bases from V and 4 bases from J, leaving 13 bases between. This CDR3 is 13 amino acids long. CDR3 protein: CASSHLGVYEQYF. CDR3 coding DNA: TGTGCCAGCAGCCATTTGGGGGTGTACGAGCAGTACTTC.

V usage is TRBV6-2 or TRBV6-3 and J usage is TRBJ2-7; 9 bases are a match to TRBD2. The CDR3 consists of 18 residues. Trimming cost V 0 bases and J 3 bases; bases outside gene matches: 12. CDR1 is MNHEY, CDR2 SVGEGT, per germline. The CDR3 region has the DNA TGTGCCAGCAGTTACTCTATTAGCGGGAGCTTCTCTATCTACGAGCAGTACTTC. Its protein product is CASSYSISGSFSIYEQYF.

The chain has TRBV28 and TRBJ1-5; D unresolved. CDR1 MDHEN and CDR2 SYDVKM come from the germline V gene. There are 12 residues in the CDR3. The V end was cut by 11 bases, the J end by 6 bases, with 14 bases between. CDR3 residues: CARGRIGQPQHF. CDR3 bases: TGTGCCCGAGGGAGGATAGGTCAGCCCCAGCATTTT.

The chain carries TRBV28 and TRBJ2-5; D uncertain. Germline V gene data show CDR1 as MDHEN and CDR2 as SYDVKM. Trimming stripped 3 bases from V and 0 bases from J, with 8 bases between. The CDR3 loop spans 14 amino acids. CDR3 in DNA: TGTGCCAGCAGTTTGGGAAGGGACCAAGAGACCCAGTACTTC. Its translation is CASSLGRDQETQYF.

The chain has TRBV5-4 and TRBJ2-1; tentatively, D is TRBD2 (6 bases). V was clipped by 4 bases and J by 4 bases, with 12 bases between them. CDR3 size: 14 residues. In germline, CDR1 is SGHNT, CDR2 YYREEE (reference sequence). This CDR3 is CASSLGGVYNEQFF. CDR3 coding DNA: TGTGCCAGCAGCCTGGGGGGTGTGTACAATGAGCAGTTCTTC.

CDR3 bases: TGCGCCAGCAGCCACACGACAGGGGGCGGTGGGGCCAACGTCCTGACTTTC. Translation: CASSHTTGGGGANVLTF. This chain links TRBV4-3 with TRBJ2-6; 10 positions match TRBD1. The CDR3 has 17 residues. Germline V gene lookup returns CDR1 LGHNA and CDR2 YSLEER. The V and J ends lost 3 bases and 3 bases, in that order; junction bases with no gene match: 5.

This rearrangement joins TRBV7-6 to TRBJ2-7; tentatively, D is TRBD1 (5 bases). This CDR3 is 16 amino acids long. The germline V gene has CDR1 SGHVS and CDR2 FNYEAQ. The V and J ends lost 5 bases and 1 base respectively, with 18 bases between them. In DNA form, the CDR3 reads TGTGCCAGCAGCCCGAGACAGAGGACAACATCCTACGAGCAGTACTTC. Amino acids: CASSPRQRTTSYEQYF.

The chain combines TRBV7-2 with TRBJ1-1; D possibly corresponds to TRBD1 (6 bases). This CDR3 has 14 residues. Germline values: CDR1 SGHTA, CDR2 FQGNSA. Trimming pared 7 bases from V and 5 bases from J, leaving 17 bases between. The CDR3 coding sequence is TGTGCCAGCATCTCGAGAGGGGGAGGGACTGAAGCTTTCTTT. As protein: CASISRGGGTEAFF.

This clone was seen more than once but under ten times. This chain connects TRBV3-1 (or the pseudogene TRBV3-2) to TRBJ1-5, with D perhaps matching TRBD1 (5 bases). The CDR3 sequence is 14 residues long. In germline, CDR1 is LGHDT, CDR2 YNNKEL (reference sequence). V was clipped by 1 base and J by 8 bases, with 12 bases between them. The CDR3 is CASSQGWDAEPQHF. CDR3 sequence (DNA): TGTGCCAGCAGCCAAGGTTGGGACGCGGAGCCCCAGCATTTT.

The rearrangement links TRBV4-3 to TRBJ2-1, with TRBD2 as a possible D gene (6 bases). Germline assignment: CDR1 LGHNA and CDR2 YSLEER. The length of the CDR3 is 12 residues. V was shortened by 7 bases and J by 9 bases, with 13 bases between the two germline ends. The CDR3 loop reads CASNNGGGEQFF. The CDR3, as DNA: TGCGCCAGCAACAATGGGGGAGGTGAGCAGTTCTTC.

V usage is TRBV9 and J usage is TRBJ2-7; TRBD1 might be the D (5 bases). V lost 0 bases to trimming and J lost 7 bases, with 11 bases between them. Looked up from germline, CDR1 is SGDLS and CDR2 is YYNGEE. CDR3 length: 13 amino acids. The CDR3, as DNA: TGTGCCAGCAGCGTAGAAGGGGCAGGAGAGCAGTACTTC. Translating it yields CASSVEGAGEQYF. Variable domain in full (rest from reference TRBV9 and TRBJ2-7): DSGVTQTPKHLITATGQRVTLRCSPRSGDLSVYWYQQSLDQGLQFLIQYYNGEERAKGNILERFSAQQFPDLHSELNLSSLELGDSALYFCASSVEGAGEQYFGPGTRLTVT.

This chain uses TRBV19 with TRBJ1-1, with no clear D. Germline loops: CDR1 LNHDA, CDR2 SQIVND (reference sequence). The length of the CDR3 is 16 residues. The ends were cut back, 7 bases at V and 0 bases at J, with 18 bases in the middle. The CDR3 here is CASTIRARSMNTEAFF. The CDR3 DNA follows: TGTGCCAGTACCATCCGGGCACGCAGCATGAACACTGAAGCTTTCTTT. The full variable domain, its missing parts supplied by reference TRBV19 and TRBJ1-1, is DGGITQSPKYLFRKEGQNVTLSCEQNLNHDAMYWYRQDPGQGLRLIYYSQIVNDFQKGDIAEGYSVSREKKESFPLTVTSAQKNPTAFYLCASTIRARSMNTEAFFGQGTRLTVV.

DNA for the CDR3: TGTGCCAGCAGTTTAGGAGGAGGTTTAAATCAGCCCCAGCATTTT. Residues: CASSLGGGLNQPQHF. The chain has TRBV28 and TRBJ1-5; D unclear. The germline V gene has CDR1 MDHEN and CDR2 SYDVKM. The V gene lost 2 bases and the J gene lost 4 bases, with 12 bases spanning the gap. The CDR3 extends over 15 amino acids.

V is TRBV28 and J is TRBJ2-7; either TRBD1 or TRBD2 may fit D (5 bases each). The CDR3 is 15 amino acids. CDR1 and CDR2 (germline): MDHEN, SYDVKM. Trimming took 5 bases from V and 0 from J, leaving 14 bases between them. CDR3 region: CASSPPGRSSYEQYF. The DNA for the CDR3 is TGTGCCAGCAGTCCGCCGGGACGTAGCTCCTACGAGCAGTACTTC.

The chain is built from TRBV18 and TRBJ2-7; 11 bases agree with TRBD1. Germline assignment: CDR1 KGHSH and CDR2 LQKENI. The V gene end was trimmed by 0 bases and the J gene end by 2 bases; junction bases not matched to a gene: 0. The CDR3 is made up of 15 amino acids. CDR3 nucleotide sequence: TGTGCCAGCTCACCACCGGGACAGGGGGCCTACGAGCAGTACTTC. Amino acid sequence: CASSPPGQGAYEQYF.

This chain's CDR3 is CASSLFPPFLGTAEYHTDTQYF. The CDR3 DNA is TGTGCCAGCAGTTTATTCCCTCCGTTTCTTGGCACAGCCGAATACCACACAGATACGCAGTATTTT. The V gene is TRBV27, the J gene TRBJ2-3, with D hard to call. Germline assignment: CDR1 MNHEY and CDR2 SMNVEV (reference sequence). V was trimmed by 1 base and J by 2 bases, leaving 31 bases between them. The CDR3 has 22 residues.